The 30 T cell receptor beta chains given below trace back to one sample, sequenced in a study of OX40 agonist ivuxolimab in advanced cancers. Receptor libraries were prepared by the immunoSEQ multiplex PCR assay. TCRdb took this table from immuneACCESS and kept in-frame rearrangements with V and J called. Such tables lack part of the clones; where checked against another copy, unresolved V genes explain under half of the gap, and the rest is unexplained. The table for this sample lists more than 25,000 clones; about 85% of them were counted only once. Of the sample, about 33% falls within the top ten clones. Sample: CD4+ or CD8+ T cells sorted from blood, taken in a trial of the OX40 agonist ivuxolimab. All receptors derive from an adult with an advanced solid tumor such as melanoma, head and neck, liver or kidney cancer.

In its sample, this clone was seen once. V and J are TRBV2 and TRBJ2-5; D gene unclear. Trimming pared 2 bases from V and 2 bases from J, leaving 6 bases between. The CDR3 has 13 residues. Germline V gene data show CDR1 as SNHLY and CDR2 as FYNNEI. CDR3 nucleotide sequence: TGTGCCAGCAGTGAAAACCGTCAAGAGACCCAGTACTTC. Translated, it gives CASSENRQETQYF.

The chain employs TRBV5-1 and TRBJ2-7; D might be TRBD1 (6 bases). Trimming took 0 bases from V and 5 from J, leaving 12 bases between them. Germline loops: CDR1 SGHRS, CDR2 YFSETQ. This CDR3 region has 14 residues. The CDR3 DNA is TGCGCCAGCAGCTTGGTTCCACAGGGTAACGAGCAGTACTTC. It translates to CASSLVPQGNEQYF.

The gene calls are TRBV13 and TRBJ2-1; 9 bases are shared with TRBD1. The CDR3 length is 15 residues. Losses at the gene ends were 4 bases for V and 5 bases for J; bases not matched to a gene: 6. Germline CDR1 PRHDT, CDR2 FYEKMQ (reference sequence). The DNA of the CDR3 is TGTGCCAGCAGCTCCGGGACAGGGTGGAACAATGAGCAGTTCTTC. It specifies CASSSGTGWNNEQFF.

The gene calls are TRBV9 and TRBJ2-5, with D possibly being TRBD2 (6 bases). Germline loops: CDR1 SGDLS, CDR2 YYNGEE. The length of the CDR3 is 13 residues. Trimming took 2 bases from V and 5 from J, leaving 10 bases between them. In nucleotides, the CDR3 is TGTGCCAGCAGCGTGGAGGGTCGGGAGACCCAGTACTTC. It codes for CASSVEGRETQYF.

The sample holds one count of this clone. The V and J genes are TRBV7-8 and TRBJ2-6; 11 bases agree with TRBD1. V shed 3 bases, J shed 0 bases, and the junction held 7 bases outside the gene matches. Germline CDR1 and CDR2: SGHVS and FQNEAQ. This CDR3 is 19 amino acids long. CDR3 amino acids: CASSFYGQGAFSGANVLTF. CDR3 coding DNA: TGTGCCAGCAGCTTCTACGGACAGGGGGCTTTCTCTGGGGCCAACGTCCTGACTTTC.

This clone was detected only once. This chain links TRBV11-3 with TRBJ2-7; 12 bases are a match to TRBD2. V was pared by 5 bases and J by 6 bases, with 8 bases of the junction left unmatched. The CDR3 length is 15 residues. Germline loops: CDR1 SGHNT, CDR2 YENEEA. CDR3 nucleotide sequence: TGTGCCAGCAGCCCGCGGACTAGCGGGAACGGCGAGCAGTACTTC. Protein: CASSPRTSGNGEQYF.

The gene calls are TRBV7-9 and TRBJ1-3, with unresolved D. The CDR3 runs to 14 residues. Germline CDR1 is SEHNR and CDR2 is FQNEAQ (reference sequence). Trimming took 5 bases from V and 4 from J, leaving 12 bases between them. CDR3 sequence reads: CASSPPESGNTIYF. The CDR3 nucleotides read TGTGCCAGCAGCCCCCCCGAGTCGGGAAACACCATATATTTT.

This clone was observed a single time. The rearrangement joins TRBV13 to TRBJ2-2, with TRBD2 as a possible D gene (7 bases). The germline gives CDR1 PRHDT, CDR2 FYEKMQ (reference sequence). V was shortened by 2 bases and J by 6 bases, with 13 bases between the two germline ends. There are 15 residues in the CDR3. The CDR3 protein is CASSLLWGGAGELFF. The CDR3 DNA reads as TGTGCCAGCAGCTTATTATGGGGGGGCGCCGGGGAGCTGTTTTTT. The full variable domain, in which reference TRBV13 and TRBJ2-2 provide the parts outside the CDR3, is AAGVIQSPRHLIKEKRETATLKCYPIPRHDTVYWYQQGPGQDPQFLISFYEKMQSDKGSIPDRFSAQQFSDYHSELNMSSLELGDSALYFCASSLLWGGAGELFFGEGSRLTVL.

The rearrangement uses TRBV29-1 and TRBJ2-7; 10 nucleotides agree with TRBD1. CDR1 and CDR2 from the germline V gene are SQVTM and ANQGSEA. This CDR3 region has 15 residues. V gave up 4 bases and J gave up 2 bases; unmatched junction bases: 8. The DNA of the CDR3 is TGCAGCGTTGCCGGGACAGGGGTTTCCCCCTACGAGCAGTACTTC. This gives the protein CSVAGTGVSPYEQYF.

The chain recombines TRBV7-9 with TRBJ2-1, with D possibly being TRBD1 or TRBD2 (5 bases each). Germline V gene sequence: CDR1 SEHNR, CDR2 FQNEAQ (reference sequence). V was shortened by 5 bases and J by 0 bases, with 14 bases between the two germline ends. The CDR3 consists of 16 residues. The CDR3 region has the DNA TGTGCCAGCAGCCCCCGGGGCGGCGGCTCCTACAATGAGCAGTTCTTC. This gives the protein CASSPRGGGSYNEQFF.

The rearrangement joins TRBV28 to TRBJ1-4; D is undetermined. CDR3 size: 11 residues. Trimming cost V 6 bases and J 8 bases, with 7 bases left between them. Germline assignment: CDR1 MDHEN and CDR2 SYDVKM. The CDR3 here is CASRAGEKLFF. CDR3 DNA: TGTGCCAGCAGGGCCGGGGAAAAACTGTTTTTT.

The genes are TRBV25-1 and TRBJ2-7; D remains ambiguous. Trimming removed 4 bases from V and 2 bases from J, with 12 bases in between. This CDR3 has 14 residues. CDR1 is MGHDK, CDR2 SYGVNS, per germline. CDR3 in amino acids: CASSGTPQTYEQYF. CDR3 nucleotide sequence: TGTGCCAGCAGTGGAACTCCACAGACCTACGAGCAGTACTTC.

The rearrangement uses TRBV27 and TRBJ2-1; the D gene is possibly TRBD2 (5 bases). Germline V gene sequence: CDR1 MNHEY, CDR2 SMNVEV (reference sequence). This CDR3 spans 13 amino acids. V shed 8 bases and J shed 2 bases, with 10 bases lying between them. CDR3 sequence: CASGSGTYNEQFF. For the CDR3, the DNA is TGTGCCAGCGGTTCGGGGACCTACAATGAGCAGTTCTTC.

V gene TRBV19 combines with J gene TRBJ2-2, with 13 bases matching TRBD2. The CDR3 runs 17 residues. The ends lost 4 bases at V and 3 bases at J; junction bases unmatched: 5. CDR1 is LNHDA and CDR2 is SQIVND in the germline V gene (reference sequence). CDR3 nucleotide sequence: TGTGCCAGTAGTACCCCAGGACTAGCGGGAGACACCGGGGAGCTGTTTTTT. It codes for CASSTPGLAGDTGELFF.

The chain employs TRBV2 and TRBJ1-1; D not certain. Germline V CDR1 and CDR2: SNHLY, FYNNEI. This CDR3 region has 14 residues. Deletions cut 1 base from V and 2 bases from J, with 8 bases between. DNA for the CDR3: TGTGCCAGCAGTGAAGAGGGAGGTAACACTGAAGCTTTCTTT. Its translation: CASSEEGGNTEAFF.

This clone was seen just once. This sequence joins TRBV7-9 and TRBJ2-2; D remains unclear. V lost 1 base and J lost 6, with 9 bases in between. This CDR3 has 14 residues. Germline-derived CDR1 and CDR2 are SEHNR and FQNEAQ (reference sequence). CDR3 loop: CASSLGPTAGELFF. For the CDR3, the DNA is TGTGCCAGCAGCTTAGGGCCCACCGCCGGGGAGCTGTTTTTT.

V usage is TRBV7-9 and J usage is TRBJ1-4, with D maybe TRBD1 (5 bases). The CDR3 consists of 19 residues. V lost 2 bases to trimming and J lost 2 bases, with 21 bases between them. Germline CDR1 is SEHNR and CDR2 is FQNEAQ (reference sequence). The CDR3 region has the DNA TGTGCCAGCAGCTTACCACGGGACTCCTGGACGGGGACTAATGAAAAACTGTTTTTT. This gives the protein CASSLPRDSWTGTNEKLFF. Full variable domain (outside the CDR3, taken from reference TRBV7-9 and TRBJ1-4): DTGVSQNPRHKITKRGQNVTFRCDPISEHNRLYWYRQTLGQGPEFLTYFQNEAQLEKSRLLSDRFSAERPKGSFSTLEIQRTEQGDSAMYLCASSLPRDSWTGTNEKLFFGSGTQLSVL.

The chain uses TRBV21-1 and TRBJ1-5. TRBV21-1 is listed as a pseudogene. This CDR3 region has 16 residues. The DNA of the CDR3 is TGTGCCAGCAGCCTGCGGGGACATTCGAGCAATCAGCCCCAGCATTTT. Its translation is CASSLRGHSSNQPQHF.

The CDR3 coding sequence is TGTGCCAGCAGATTTGAACAGGGGAGCTCCTACAATGAGCAGTTCTTC. Translating it yields CASRFEQGSSYNEQFF. The genes are TRBV7-9 and TRBJ2-1, with 7 nucleotides matching TRBD1. Trimming removed 6 bases from V and 0 bases from J; junction bases left unmatched: 8. The CDR3 loop spans 16 amino acids. Germline-derived CDR1 and CDR2 are SEHNR and FQNEAQ (reference sequence).

The chain links TRBV29-1 to TRBJ2-3; D is ambiguous. The CDR3 length is 14 residues. Germline lookup yields CDR1 SQVTM and CDR2 ANQGSEA. Trimming left V 6 bases short and J 0 bases short, with 13 bases between. The DNA for the CDR3 is TGCAGCGTCCCCGGATCGTCTAGCACAGATACGCAGTATTTT. Translated, it gives CSVPGSSSTDTQYF.

The gene calls are TRBV6-6 and TRBJ1-1; possible D gene TRBD1, 5 bases. The V gene lost 2 bases and the J gene lost 3 bases, with 13 bases spanning the gap. The germline V gene has CDR1 MNHNY and CDR2 SVGAGI (reference sequence). The CDR3 is made up of 15 amino acids. CDR3 DNA sequence: TGTGCCAGCAGTTACGGGGGATGGGGGGACACTGAAGCTTTCTTT. Protein product: CASSYGGWGDTEAFF.

The J gene is TRBJ2-5, the V gene TRBV7-9; TRBD2 is a possible D gene (5 bases). The length of the CDR3 is 13 residues. Trimming took 3 bases from V and 6 from J, leaving 11 bases between them. From germline, CDR1 is SEHNR and CDR2 FQNEAQ (reference sequence). CDR3 nucleotides: TGTGCCAGCAGCTTGACGGGGTGGAAGACCCAGTACTTC. Its protein product is CASSLTGWKTQYF.

The V and J genes are TRBV5-1 and TRBJ2-7, with 10 bases that match TRBD1. Looked up from germline, CDR1 is SGHRS and CDR2 is YFSETQ. V trimming: 3 bases; J trimming: 5 bases; junction bases outside the gene matches: 5. The CDR3 has 14 amino acids. The CDR3 spells CASSSMGQGHEQYF. CDR3 nucleotides: TGCGCCAGCAGCTCGATGGGACAGGGGCACGAGCAGTACTTC.

By its share, this clone is medium-sized. This sample includes further DNA sequences coding for the same CDR3. The gene calls are TRBV15 and TRBJ1-5; D is unclear. The CDR3 is 18 residues long. From germline, CDR1 is LNHNV and CDR2 YYDKDF (reference sequence). V dropped 0 bases and J dropped 2 bases, with 17 bases sitting between them. The CDR3 sequence is CATSRDSNTGVGNQPQHF. The CDR3 DNA reads TGTGCCACCAGCAGAGATAGCAATACGGGCGTGGGCAATCAGCCCCAGCATTTT.

The table lists this clone with a few counts. J is TRBJ2-7 and V is TRBV28, with TRBD1 identical over 9 bases. There are 15 residues in the CDR3. The germline V gene encodes CDR1 MDHEN and CDR2 SYDVKM. V lost 3 bases to trimming and J lost 3 bases; unmatched junction nucleotides: 6. CDR3 sequence reads: CASSLWRQGVYEQYF. The CDR3 DNA is TGTGCCAGCAGTTTGTGGCGACAGGGGGTCTACGAGCAGTACTTC.

V usage is TRBV27 and J usage is TRBJ2-7; D unclear. The germline CDR1 and CDR2 sequences are MNHEY and SMNVEV (reference sequence). The CDR3 contains 15 residues. Trimming took 2 bases from V and 2 from J, leaving 13 bases between them. DNA for the CDR3: TGTGCCAGCAGTTTAGTGGGTTTCCTCCCCTACGAGCAGTACTTC. Translation: CASSLVGFLPYEQYF.

The chain carries TRBV30 and TRBJ2-7; the D is unclear. The CDR3 spans 16 residues. Germline V gene data show CDR1 as GTSNPN and CDR2 as SVGIG (reference sequence). Between the trimmed V and J ends, which lost 3 bases and 3 bases, there was a span of 21 bases. The CDR3 spells CAWSAPLTEIDYEQYF. The CDR3 DNA follows: TGTGCCTGGAGCGCCCCCCTCACGGAGATTGACTACGAGCAGTACTTC. Using reference TRBV30 and TRBJ2-7 for the parts outside the CDR3, the full variable domain is SQTIHQWPATLVQPVGSPLSLECTVEGTSNPNLYWYRQAAGRGLQLLFYSVGIGQISSEVPQNLSASRPQDRQFILSSKKLLLSDSGFYLCAWSAPLTEIDYEQYFGPGTRLTVT.

This clone was found once. The chain combines TRBV5-1 with TRBJ2-1; 8 nucleotides match TRBD2. Germline-derived CDR1 and CDR2 are SGHRS and YFSETQ. V lost 2 bases and J lost 7; bases outside the gene matches: 5. This CDR3 comprises 14 residues. CDR3 sequence: CASSLRGGENEQFF. The CDR3 coding sequence is TGCGCCAGCAGCTTACGGGGGGGCGAAAATGAGCAGTTCTTC.

The chain has TRBV7-8 and TRBJ2-7; unclear D gene. Trimming removed 0 bases at V and 0 bases at J, with 9 bases between. There are 15 residues in the CDR3. Germline loops: CDR1 SGHVS, CDR2 FQNEAQ. The CDR3 loop is CASSLAKGSSYEQYF. Written as DNA, the CDR3 is TGTGCCAGCAGCTTAGCGAAGGGTAGCTCCTACGAGCAGTACTTC. Variable domain in full (rest from reference TRBV7-8 and TRBJ2-7): GAGVSQSPRYKVAKRGQDVALRCDPISGHVSLFWYQQALGQGPEFLTYFQNEAQLDKSGLPSDRFFAERPEGSVSTLKIQRTQQEDSAVYLCASSLAKGSSYEQYFGPGTRLTVT.

This rearrangement joins TRBV5-1 to TRBJ2-2; 8 bases agree with TRBD1. Trimming removed 2 bases from V and 6 bases from J; junction bases left unmatched: 3. The CDR3 totals 14 residues. Germline lookup yields CDR1 SGHRS and CDR2 YFSETQ. The CDR3 is CASSFPDRAGELFF. CDR3 coding DNA: TGCGCCAGCAGCTTCCCGGACAGGGCCGGGGAGCTGTTTTTT.